Following are 29 T cell receptor beta chains from one sample sequenced in a study of blood T cell repertoires in COVID-19. The repertoire was sequenced with immunoSEQ multiplex PCR; TCRdb's copy has only in-frame clones and lacks some. The sample holds 650,000 to 800,000 clones, about 90% seen once. Sample: peripheral blood. These receptors all come from a woman between 18 and 29 years old with acute or convalescent COVID-19.

The chain employs TRBV5-4 and TRBJ1-1; D remains ambiguous. CDR1 SGHNT and CDR2 YYREEE come from the germline V gene (reference sequence). This CDR3 comprises 11 residues. Trimming pared 1 base from V and 8 bases from J, leaving 6 bases between. The DNA for the CDR3 is TGTGCCAGCAGCTTGAATGGCGAAGCTTTCTTT. Residues: CASSLNGEAFF.

The chain is built from TRBV5-6 and TRBJ1-5; D perhaps matches TRBD1 (5 bases). This CDR3 is built from 14 residues. Per the germline V gene, CDR1 is SGHDT and CDR2 is YYEEEE. Trimming shortened V by 1 base and J by 6 bases, and 11 bases separated the two germline ends. The CDR3 DNA reads as TGTGCCAGCAGCTTGCGGGGGGTGGGTCAGCCCCAGCATTTT. Translating it yields CASSLRGVGQPQHF. Filled out from reference TRBV5-6 and TRBJ1-5, the complete variable domain reads DAGVTQSPTHLIKTRGQQVTLRCSPKSGHDTVSWYQQALGQGPQFIFQYYEEEERQRGNFPDRFSGHQFPNYSSELNVNALLLGDSALYLCASSLRGVGQPQHFGDGTRLSIL.

CDR3 sequence (DNA): TGTGCCAGCAGGACAGGGACTTCGTCACCCCTCCACTTT. It translates to CASRTGTSSPLHF. The chain couples TRBV2 to TRBJ1-6; 7 nucleotides align to TRBD1. The CDR3 contains 13 residues. In germline, CDR1 is SNHLY, CDR2 FYNNEI. V was clipped by 6 bases and J by 10 bases; unmatched bases: 6.

The chain recombines TRBV7-3 with TRBJ2-1; D call uncertain. The CDR3 spans 18 residues. In germline, CDR1 is SGHTA, CDR2 FQGTGA. V was trimmed by 6 bases and J by 5 bases, leaving 26 bases between them. DNA of the CDR3: TGTGCCAGCAGGTCAAAGATCGTGAGGAGCCAACGTAACAATGAGCAGTTCTTC. Protein: CASRSKIVRSQRNNEQFF.

The rearrangement links TRBV5-5 to TRBJ2-3; D gene ambiguous. Germline assignment: CDR1 SGHKS and CDR2 YYEKEE (reference sequence). Trimming cost V 1 base and J 0 bases, with 9 bases left between them. The CDR3 is 15 residues long. The CDR3 bases are TGTGCCAGCAGCTTGCGAATAGATAGCACAGATACGCAGTATTTT. Translating gives CASSLRIDSTDTQYF.

This rearrangement joins TRBV15 to TRBJ1-2; tentative D call: TRBD1 (5 bases). Germline loops: CDR1 LNHNV, CDR2 YYDKDF (reference sequence). Trimming removed 3 bases from V and 4 bases from J, with 9 bases in between. The length of the CDR3 is 13 residues. The CDR3 reads CATSRARVYGYTF. The CDR3 DNA reads as TGTGCCACCAGCAGGGCCAGGGTCTATGGCTACACCTTC. Combining the CDR3 with reference TRBV15 and TRBJ1-2 gives the whole variable domain DAMVIQNPRYQVTQFGKPVTLSCSQTLNHNVMYWYQQKSSQAPKLLFHYYDKDFNNEADTPDNFQSRRPNTSFCFLDIRSPGLGDTAMYLCATSRARVYGYTFGSGTRLTVV.

The chain carries TRBV6-6 and TRBJ2-1; unclear D gene. Per germline, CDR1 MNHNY and CDR2 SVGAGI (reference sequence). V lost 9 bases to trimming and J lost 9 bases, with 15 bases between them. The CDR3 length is 12 residues. DNA of the CDR3: TGTGCCAGTAACCCCCGGTCGGGTGAGCAGTTCTTC. This encodes CASNPRSGEQFF.

This clone was picked up one time. This sequence joins TRBV7-2 and TRBJ2-1, with 9 nucleotides matching TRBD2. Germline V CDR1 and CDR2: SGHTA, FQGNSA. V lost 5 bases to trimming and J lost 6 bases; unmatched junction nucleotides: 14. The CDR3 is made up of 17 amino acids. The CDR3 spells CASSPRGGGAFVNEQFF. The CDR3 nucleotides are TGTGCCAGCAGCCCTAGGGGCGGGGGGGCCTTTGTCAATGAGCAGTTCTTC.

The chain recombines TRBV14 with TRBJ2-7, with a possible D match to TRBD2 (5 bases). V dropped 4 bases and J dropped 2 bases, with 9 bases sitting between them. CDR1 is SGHDN, CDR2 FVKESK, per germline. The CDR3 spans 13 residues. CDR3 bases: TGTGCCAGCAGCCTCTTCGGGGCCTACGAGCAGTACTTC. This translates into CASSLFGAYEQYF. The full variable domain, with the rest looked up from reference TRBV14 and TRBJ2-7, is EAGVTQFPSHSVIEKGQTVTLRCDPISGHDNLYWYRRVMGKEIKFLLHFVKESKQDESGMPNNRFLAERTGGTYSTLKVQPAELEDSGVYFCASSLFGAYEQYFGPGTRLTVT.

The rearrangement uses TRBV30 and TRBJ1-2, with TRBD1 matching over 10 bases. CDR1 and CDR2 from the germline V gene are GTSNPN and SVGIG (reference sequence). There are 14 residues in the CDR3. V was clipped by 4 bases and J by 3 bases; unmatched bases: 5. Here the CDR3 reads CAWMPGQGHYGYTF. CDR3 bases: TGTGCCTGGATGCCGGGACAGGGGCACTATGGCTACACCTTC.

This clone came up once. J is TRBJ2-2 and V is TRBV5-4; possibly TRBD1 for D (6 bases). The CDR3 consists of 19 residues. Trimming pared 4 bases from V and 5 bases from J, leaving 27 bases between. Germline V gene sequence: CDR1 SGHNT, CDR2 YYREEE (reference sequence). For the CDR3, the DNA is TGTGCCAGCAGCCCTGGGACCGGGACAAGGGGACAATTGACCGGGGAGCTGTTTTTT. It encodes CASSPGTGTRGQLTGELFF.

The genes are TRBV4-1 and TRBJ1-1; D gene unclear. Trimming took off 3 bases at V and 1 base at J, with 9 bases between the two ends. Looked up from germline, CDR1 is MGHRA and CDR2 is YSYEKL. The CDR3 totals 14 residues. CDR3 in amino acids: CASSQEASNTEAFF. The CDR3 nucleotides are TGCGCCAGCAGCCAGGAGGCATCGAACACTGAAGCTTTCTTT.

This clone has just one count. The chain uses TRBV5-6 and TRBJ1-1, with 10 bases fitting TRBD1. The CDR3 is 16 residues long. V shed 4 bases, J shed 7 bases, and the junction held 13 bases outside the gene matches. Germline loops: CDR1 SGHDT, CDR2 YYEEEE. CDR3 amino acids: CASSQVDRGLISEAFF. CDR3 nucleotides: TGTGCCAGCAGCCAAGTCGACAGGGGGCTAATAAGTGAAGCTTTCTTT.

J is TRBJ2-1 and V is TRBV28; D is possibly TRBD2 (5 bases). V lost 3 bases and J lost 7, with 13 bases in between. The CDR3 length is 14 residues. Per the germline V gene, CDR1 is MDHEN and CDR2 is SYDVKM. In DNA, the CDR3 is TGTGCCAGCAGTTTTGACCTGAGGGTGAATGAGCAGTTCTTC. Translation: CASSFDLRVNEQFF.

In the case of this clone: At the DNA level, this CDR3 is encoded by other sequences in the same sample as well. The V gene is TRBV7-2, the J gene TRBJ2-7; no clear D. CDR1 is SGHTA and CDR2 is FQGNSA in the germline V gene. The V end lost 3 bases, the J end lost 7 bases, and 7 bases lay between the germline ends. The CDR3 spans 11 residues. As DNA, the CDR3 is TGTGCCAGCAGCTTGACCAGGGAGCAGTACTTC. This sequence encodes CASSLTREQYF. Combining the CDR3 with reference TRBV7-2 and TRBJ2-7 gives the whole variable domain GAGVSQSPSNKVTEKGKDVELRCDPISGHTALYWYRQSLGQGLEFLIYFQGNSAPDKSGLPSDRFSAERTGGSVSTLTIQRTQQEDSAVYLCASSLTREQYFGPGTRLTVT.

The chain joins TRBV10-3 to TRBJ1-1; the D gene is possibly TRBD1 (6 bases). There are 14 residues in the CDR3. Germline V gives CDR1 ENHRY, CDR2 SYGVKD. Trimming stripped 3 bases from V and 1 base from J, with 9 bases between. CDR3 in amino acids: CAISEQGQNTEAFF. The CDR3 nucleotides are TGTGCCATCAGTGAACAGGGTCAGAACACTGAAGCTTTCTTT.

The chain couples TRBV5-4 to TRBJ2-3, with TRBD2 as a possible D gene (5 bases). The CDR3 consists of 13 residues. With 4 bases removed from V and 9 bases from J, the gap between germline ends came to 15 bases. Germline CDR1 and CDR2: SGHNT and YYREEE (reference sequence). The CDR3 bases are TGTGCCAGCAGCCTAGGACCTAGAGGGACGCAGTATTTT. Amino acids: CASSLGPRGTQYF.

The chain employs TRBV23-1 and TRBJ1-1; D is uncertain. TRBV23-1 is assigned to the ORF class and has an uncertain function. Deletions cut 0 bases from V and 4 bases from J, with 6 bases between. The CDR3 consists of 13 residues. CDR3 nucleotides: TGCGCCAGCAGTCAATCGCCCGGCACTGAAGCTTTCTTT. Translated: CASSQSPGTEAFF.

The V gene is TRBV11-3, the J gene TRBJ2-2, with D possibly matching TRBD1 (6 bases). The CDR3 loop spans 13 amino acids. The germline CDR1 and CDR2 sequences are SGHNT and YENEEA. The V end lost 4 bases, the J end lost 8 bases, and 11 bases lay between the germline ends. The CDR3 bases are TGTGCCAGCAGCTCTTCAGGGGAGGGGGAGCTGTTTTTT. It translates to CASSSSGEGELFF.

The V and J genes are TRBV5-6 and TRBJ1-2; 7 positions match TRBD1. There are 15 residues in the CDR3. Germline lookup yields CDR1 SGHDT and CDR2 YYEEEE. The trim removed 6 bases at V and 1 base at J, leaving 9 bases unmatched. CDR3 loop: CASTLTGYLNYGYTF. The CDR3 DNA follows: TGTGCCAGCACCCTGACAGGGTACCTTAACTATGGCTACACCTTC.

The chain has TRBV30 and TRBJ2-5, with 11 bases identical to TRBD2. CDR1 is GTSNPN and CDR2 is SVGIG in the germline V gene (reference sequence). This CDR3 has 14 residues. Trimming at V came to 3 bases and at J to 2 bases, leaving 2 bases not matched to a gene. Written as DNA, the CDR3 is TGTGCCTGGAGGGTAGCGGGGGGGCAAGAGACCCAGTACTTC. It encodes CAWRVAGGQETQYF.

A single count supports this clone. This chain connects TRBV7-8 to TRBJ1-5, with a tentative D call TRBD1 (5 bases). CDR3 length equals 15 residues. Trimming took 5 bases from V and 7 from J, leaving 18 bases between them. The V gene's germline CDR1 is SGHVS and CDR2 FQNEAQ. The CDR3 sequence is CASSNSGQGGQPQHF. The CDR3 nucleotides read TGTGCCAGCAGCAACTCGGGCCAGGGAGGGCAGCCCCAGCATTTT. The full variable domain, completed using reference TRBV7-8 and TRBJ1-5, is GAGVSQSPRYKVAKRGQDVALRCDPISGHVSLFWYQQALGQGPEFLTYFQNEAQLDKSGLPSDRFFAERPEGSVSTLKIQRTQQEDSAVYLCASSNSGQGGQPQHFGDGTRLSIL.

The chain joins TRBV30 to TRBJ1-1; TRBD1 might be the D (6 bases). V shed 0 bases and J shed 3 bases, with 17 bases lying between them. This CDR3 has 16 residues. Looked up from germline, CDR1 is GTSNPN and CDR2 is SVGIG (reference sequence). CDR3 sequence reads: CAWSVAFVTGYTEAFF. The DNA for the CDR3 is TGTGCCTGGAGTGTAGCCTTTGTCACAGGGTACACTGAAGCTTTCTTT.

The chain joins TRBV6-2 or TRBV6-3 to TRBJ2-1; 9 bases agree with TRBD2. The CDR3 extends over 16 amino acids. V was clipped by 0 bases and J by 4 bases; unmatched bases: 4. The V gene's germline CDR1 is MNHEY and CDR2 SVGEGT. The CDR3 region has the DNA TGTGCCAGCAGTTACTCGGGGCTAGCGGGATACAATGAGCAGTTCTTC. Residues: CASSYSGLAGYNEQFF.

The V call is TRBV29-1, the J call TRBJ1-2; D is ambiguous. The V gene's germline CDR1 is SQVTM and CDR2 ANQGSEA. The CDR3 runs to 12 residues. V lost 3 bases to trimming and J lost 1 base, with 6 bases between them. The CDR3 DNA reads TGCAGCGTTGACGCAGTTAACTATGGCTACACCTTC. It is translated as CSVDAVNYGYTF.

V is TRBV4-3 and J is TRBJ2-7, with 8 bases that match TRBD1. CDR1 and CDR2 (germline): LGHNA, YSLEER. After removal of 0 bases from V and 9 bases from J, the junction contained 10 bases not matched to a gene. The CDR3 has 15 amino acids. The CDR3 DNA follows: TGCGCCAGCAGCCAAGACCCCGGACAGGGCGCCTCGCAGTACTTC. Its protein product is CASSQDPGQGASQYF.

The chain combines TRBV4-2 with TRBJ2-7; 15 bases match TRBD2. CDR1 and CDR2 from the germline V gene are LGHNA and YNFKEQ. The CDR3 is made up of 19 amino acids. V lost 3 bases, J lost 6 bases, and 15 bases stayed unmatched. The CDR3 sequence: CASSHLPRTSGGALSEQYF. Here the CDR3 DNA reads TGTGCCAGCAGCCACCTCCCTCGGACTAGCGGGGGGGCGTTGAGCGAGCAGTACTTC.

The gene calls are TRBV19 and TRBJ2-2; possible D gene TRBD1, 6 bases. Germline V gives CDR1 LNHDA, CDR2 SQIVND (reference sequence). CDR3 length equals 15 residues. V lost 1 base and J lost 3, with 9 bases in between. The CDR3 loop reads CASSIVDRYTGELFF. CDR3 DNA sequence: TGTGCCAGTAGTATAGTGGACAGATACACCGGGGAGCTGTTTTTT.

The gene calls are TRBV7-6 and TRBJ1-2, with a possible D match to TRBD1 (6 bases). Deletions cut 3 bases from V and 3 bases from J, with 8 bases between. The CDR3 consists of 13 residues. The V gene's germline CDR1 is SGHVS and CDR2 FNYEAQ. The CDR3 spells CASSFRTDYGYTF. The CDR3 DNA sequence: TGTGCCAGCAGCTTTAGGACAGACTATGGCTACACCTTC.